This passage covers 3 T cell receptor beta chains from one sample sequenced in a study of blood T cell repertoires in COVID-19. Here immunoSEQ multiplex PCR was the method, and the copy in TCRdb shows in-frame clones only, minus some. The data contain about 200,000 clones, roughly 90% of them singletons. The sequencing input was PBMCs or T cells enriched from blood (not recorded which). Every receptor here comes from a woman in her twenties or thirties with acute COVID-19.

This clone was picked up one time. The chain has TRBV5-1 and TRBJ1-1, with 9 bases identical to TRBD1. Germline V gene data show CDR1 as SGHRS and CDR2 as YFSETQ. Unmatched junction bases numbered 11, after V lost 4 bases and J lost 4 bases. The CDR3 has 16 residues. The CDR3 region is CASSQGQGAFGTEAFF. As DNA, the CDR3 is TGCGCCAGCAGCCAGGGACAGGGTGCATTTGGCACTGAAGCTTTCTTT.

The chain links TRBV20-1 to TRBJ1-4; perhaps TRBD1 as D (5 bases). Deletions cut 6 bases from V and 8 bases from J, with 19 bases between. The CDR3 is 14 amino acids. The V gene's germline CDR1 is DFQATT and CDR2 SNEGSKA (reference sequence). This CDR3 is CSASGAPFGEKLFF. DNA for the CDR3: TGCAGTGCCAGTGGGGCACCGTTCGGAGAAAAACTGTTTTTT.

The CDR3 region is CASSVTGANSPLHF. DNA for the CDR3: TGTGCCAGCAGCGTAACAGGGGCTAATTCACCCCTCCACTTT. The V and J genes are TRBV9 and TRBJ1-6; 7 nucleotides line up with TRBD1. The CDR3 sequence is 14 residues long. Germline CDR1 SGDLS, CDR2 YYNGEE. Trimming took 1 base from V and 6 from J; bases not matched to a gene: 1.